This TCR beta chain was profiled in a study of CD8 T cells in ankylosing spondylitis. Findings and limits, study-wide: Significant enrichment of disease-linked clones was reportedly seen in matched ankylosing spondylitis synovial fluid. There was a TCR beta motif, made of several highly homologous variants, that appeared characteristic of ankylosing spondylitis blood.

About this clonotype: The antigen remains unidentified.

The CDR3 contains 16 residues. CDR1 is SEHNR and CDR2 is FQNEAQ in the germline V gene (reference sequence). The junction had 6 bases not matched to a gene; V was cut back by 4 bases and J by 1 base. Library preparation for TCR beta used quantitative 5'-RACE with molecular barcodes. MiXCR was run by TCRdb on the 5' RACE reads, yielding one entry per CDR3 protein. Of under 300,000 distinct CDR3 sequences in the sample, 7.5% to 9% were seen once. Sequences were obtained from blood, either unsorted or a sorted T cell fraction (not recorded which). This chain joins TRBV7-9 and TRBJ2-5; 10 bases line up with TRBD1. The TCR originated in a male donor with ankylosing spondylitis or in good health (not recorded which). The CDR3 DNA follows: TGTGCCAGCAGCTCACGGACAGGGGGTCCCCAAGAGACCCAGTACTTC. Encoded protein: CASSSRTGGPQETQYF.